This entry lists 11 T cell receptor beta chains sequenced from one sample in a study of cytomegalovirus exposure and HLA in healthy donors. Repertoires were generated with immunoSEQ multiplex PCR, while TCRdb's copy carries only in-frame clones and drops some. The sample holds about 180,000 clones, around nine tenths seen once. The sequenced sample was PBMCs. These receptors came from a woman in her thirties in good health and CMV-seronegative.

V and J are TRBV4-3 and TRBJ2-1; 12 nucleotides align to TRBD1. J lost 8 bases, V lost 1 base, and 6 bases had no gene match. CDR3 size: 16 residues. CDR1 and CDR2 from the germline V gene are LGHNA and YSLEER. The CDR3 nucleotides are TGCGCCAGCAGCCAAGTCATGGGACAGGGGGCCGATGAGCAGTTCTTC. Its translation is CASSQVMGQGADEQFF.

This clone was found once. The chain links TRBV7-9 to TRBJ1-4; D call uncertain. Germline V gene data show CDR1 as SEHNR and CDR2 as FQNEAQ (reference sequence). The CDR3 is 16 amino acids. Trimming stripped 4 bases from V and 8 bases from J, with 20 bases between. CDR3 amino acids: CASSSGLEDFGEKLFF. The CDR3 DNA reads as TGTGCCAGCAGCTCGGGATTGGAGGATTTCGGGGAAAAACTGTTTTTT. Filled out from reference TRBV7-9 and TRBJ1-4, the complete variable domain reads DTGVSQNPRHKITKRGQNVTFRCDPISEHNRLYWYRQTLGQGPEFLTYFQNEAQLEKSRLLSDRFSAERPKGSFSTLEIQRTEQGDSAMYLCASSSGLEDFGEKLFFGSGTQLSVL.

The rearrangement joins TRBV14 to TRBJ2-7, with D possibly being TRBD2 (5 bases). V was shortened by 4 bases and J by 4 bases, with 17 bases between the two germline ends. Germline lookup yields CDR1 SGHDN and CDR2 FVKESK. The CDR3 totals 15 residues. CDR3 sequence reads: CASSLRHPGIYEQYF. The CDR3 bases are TGTGCCAGCAGCCTAAGACACCCCGGGATTTACGAGCAGTACTTC.

This clone was recorded only once. The chain couples TRBV6-1 to TRBJ1-1, with D possibly matching TRBD1 (5 bases). This CDR3 contains 13 residues. CDR1 MNHNS and CDR2 SASEGT come from the germline V gene. The V and J ends lost 2 bases and 5 bases respectively, with 9 bases between them. CDR3 region: CASSERQRTEAFF. The CDR3 nucleotides read TGTGCCAGCAGTGAAAGACAGAGGACTGAAGCTTTCTTT.

Details on this clone: Sequence at one end of the junction differs from germline and may be a read error. The chain couples TRBV5-4 to TRBJ2-4; perhaps TRBD1 as D (5 bases). The V gene's germline CDR1 is SGHNT and CDR2 YYREEE (reference sequence). The CDR3 extends over 12 amino acids. The CDR3 nucleotides are TGTGCCAGCAGCTTGAAGGGGCTCGGTTCGGACTTC. Its translation: CASSLKGLGSDF.

This chain uses TRBV5-1 with TRBJ2-7, with TRBD1 identical over 11 bases. This CDR3 contains 14 residues. J lost 6 bases, V lost 4 bases, and 6 bases had no gene match. CDR1 SGHRS and CDR2 YFSETQ come from the germline V gene. CDR3: CASSLRDRGSEQYF. In DNA, the CDR3 is TGCGCCAGCAGCCTCCGGGACAGGGGGTCCGAGCAGTACTTC.

The rearrangement joins TRBV5-4 to TRBJ1-2, with D maybe TRBD1 (6 bases). The germline V gene encodes CDR1 SGHNT and CDR2 YYREEE (reference sequence). V gave up 0 bases and J gave up 4 bases, with 13 bases separating them. The CDR3 contains 15 residues. The CDR3 sequence: CASSLDSLQGYGYTF. The CDR3 region has the DNA TGTGCCAGCAGCTTGGACAGTCTACAGGGCTATGGCTACACCTTC.

The chain links TRBV27 to TRBJ1-2; 7 bases map to TRBD1. Unmatched junction bases numbered 2, after V lost 4 bases and J lost 6 bases. The V gene's germline CDR1 is MNHEY and CDR2 SMNVEV (reference sequence). This CDR3 has 12 amino acids. Written as DNA, the CDR3 is TGTGCCAGCAGTTCACAGGGGAATGGCTACACCTTC. It codes for CASSSQGNGYTF.

The chain combines TRBV27 with TRBJ2-4; 11 bases are shared with TRBD1. J lost 6 bases, V lost 4 bases, and 8 bases had no gene match. This CDR3 is built from 16 residues. The germline V gene encodes CDR1 MNHEY and CDR2 SMNVEV (reference sequence). The chain's CDR3 is CASSSRDRGSRNIQYF. CDR3 DNA: TGTGCCAGCAGTTCCCGGGACAGGGGGAGTCGAAACATTCAGTACTTC.

The gene calls are TRBV18 and TRBJ1-5, with 9 nucleotides matching TRBD1. The CDR3 is 14 residues long. The germline V gene encodes CDR1 KGHSH and CDR2 LQKENI. With V trimmed by 6 bases and J by 6 bases, 6 bases remained unmatched. The CDR3 spells CASSRDREGQPQHF. The CDR3 nucleotides are TGTGCCAGCTCGCGGGACAGGGAAGGTCAGCCCCAGCATTTT.

The chain couples TRBV4-3 to TRBJ1-3, with D hard to call. The CDR3 consists of 16 residues. Trimming took off 0 bases at V and 0 bases at J, with 9 bases between the two ends. Looked up from germline, CDR1 is LGHNA and CDR2 is YSLEER. In DNA, the CDR3 is TGCGCCAGCAGCCAAGACGCCGCCAGCTCTGGAAACACCATATATTTT. Translation: CASSQDAASSGNTIYF.